This entry is about one TCR beta chain. Its antigen is unknown. Libraries were prepared by immunoSEQ multiplex PCR; TCRdb keeps only in-frame clonotypes and omits some of them. In the table there are about 110,000 clones, 89% of which are singletons. The sample comes from a study of PD-1 blockade in classical Hodgkin lymphoma. Study-wide points: The diversity seen at baseline in complete responders resembled that of newly diagnosed patients.

In germline, CDR1 is SGHKS, CDR2 YYEKEE (reference sequence). V shed 7 bases, J shed 0 bases, and the junction held 7 bases outside the gene matches. This CDR3 comprises 14 residues. Relapse was seen in all patients after autologous stem cell transplantation, and brentuximab vedotin exposure was variable. Complete response, partial response or progressive disease was each patient's best response. The sequences come from peripheral blood mononuclear cells (PBMCs), collected before the second cycle of nivolumab. The chain uses TRBV5-5 and TRBJ2-7; 7 bases align to TRBD2. This receptor was taken from a human donor with classical Hodgkin lymphoma. The CDR3 spells CASGGDGASYEQYF. Written as DNA, the CDR3 is TGTGCCAGCGGGGGGGACGGAGCCTCCTACGAGCAGTACTTC. The whole variable domain, filled in from reference TRBV5-5 and TRBJ2-7, reads DAGVTQSPTHLIKTRGQQVTLRCSPISGHKSVSWYQQVLGQGPQFIFQYYEKEERGRGNFPDRFSARQFPNYSSELNVNALLLGDSALYLCASGGDGASYEQYFGPGTRLTVT.